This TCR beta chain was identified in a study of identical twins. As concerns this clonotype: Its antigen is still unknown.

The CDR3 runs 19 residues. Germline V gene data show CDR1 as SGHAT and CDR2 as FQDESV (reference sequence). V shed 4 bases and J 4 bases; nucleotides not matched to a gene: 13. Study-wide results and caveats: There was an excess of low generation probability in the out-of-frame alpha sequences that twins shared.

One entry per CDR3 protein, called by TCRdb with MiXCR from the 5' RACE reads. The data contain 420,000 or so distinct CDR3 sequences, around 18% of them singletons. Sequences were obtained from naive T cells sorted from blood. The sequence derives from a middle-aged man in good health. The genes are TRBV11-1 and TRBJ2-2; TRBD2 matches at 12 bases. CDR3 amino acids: CASSSTTSGSYAGTGELFF. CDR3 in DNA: TGTGCCAGCAGCTCGACGACTAGCGGGAGTTACGCGGGCACCGGGGAGCTGTTTTTT.